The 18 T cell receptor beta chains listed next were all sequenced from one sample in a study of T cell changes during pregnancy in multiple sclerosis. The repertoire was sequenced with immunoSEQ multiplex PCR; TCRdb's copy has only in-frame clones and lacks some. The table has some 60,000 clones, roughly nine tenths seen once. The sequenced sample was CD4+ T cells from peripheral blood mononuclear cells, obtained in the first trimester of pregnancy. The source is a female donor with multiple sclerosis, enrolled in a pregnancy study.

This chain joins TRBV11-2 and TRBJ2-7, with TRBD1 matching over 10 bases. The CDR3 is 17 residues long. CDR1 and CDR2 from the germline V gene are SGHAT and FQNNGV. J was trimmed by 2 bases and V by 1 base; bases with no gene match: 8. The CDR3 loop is CASSLGRFGQGAYEQYF. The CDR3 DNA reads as TGTGCCAGCAGCTTAGGAAGATTCGGACAGGGGGCCTACGAGCAGTACTTC.

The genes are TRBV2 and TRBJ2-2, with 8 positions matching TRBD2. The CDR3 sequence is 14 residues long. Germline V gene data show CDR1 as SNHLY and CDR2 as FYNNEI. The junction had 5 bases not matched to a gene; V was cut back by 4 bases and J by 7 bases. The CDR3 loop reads CASSGRGGSGELFF. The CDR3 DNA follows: TGTGCCAGCAGTGGACGGGGGGGCAGCGGGGAGCTGTTTTTT.

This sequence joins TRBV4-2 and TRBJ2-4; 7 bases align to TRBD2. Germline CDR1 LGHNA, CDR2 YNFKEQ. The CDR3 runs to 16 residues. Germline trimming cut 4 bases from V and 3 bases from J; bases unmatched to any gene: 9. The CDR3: CASSPTGEGLKNIQYF. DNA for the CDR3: TGTGCCAGCAGCCCCACGGGGGAGGGACTCAAAAACATTCAGTACTTC.

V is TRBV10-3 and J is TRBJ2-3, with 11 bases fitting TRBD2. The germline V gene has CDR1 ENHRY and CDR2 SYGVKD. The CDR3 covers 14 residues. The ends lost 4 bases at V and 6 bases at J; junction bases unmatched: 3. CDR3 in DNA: TGTGCCATCAGTGGACTAGCGGGGCAGGATACGCAGTATTTT. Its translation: CAISGLAGQDTQYF.

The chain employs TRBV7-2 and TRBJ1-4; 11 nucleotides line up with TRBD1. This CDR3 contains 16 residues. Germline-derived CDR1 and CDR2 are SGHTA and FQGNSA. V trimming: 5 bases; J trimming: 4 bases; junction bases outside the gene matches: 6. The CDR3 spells CASSPGQGAVNEKLFF. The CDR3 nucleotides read TGTGCCAGCAGCCCCGGACAGGGGGCAGTTAATGAAAAACTGTTTTTT.

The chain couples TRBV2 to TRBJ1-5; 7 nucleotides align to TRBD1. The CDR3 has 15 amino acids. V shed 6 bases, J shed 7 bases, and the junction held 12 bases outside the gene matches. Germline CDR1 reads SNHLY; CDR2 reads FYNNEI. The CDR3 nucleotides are TGTGCCAGCAGGAACAGGGGCCCCTCGGGGCAGCCCCAGCATTTT. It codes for CASRNRGPSGQPQHF.

The CDR3 spells CASSDRSEGATEAFF. CDR3 DNA: TGTGCCAGCAGTGATCGGTCGGAGGGGGCGACTGAAGCTTTCTTT. The chain is built from TRBV6-1 and TRBJ1-1, with TRBD1 matching 7 bases. Germline values: CDR1 MNHNS, CDR2 SASEGT. The trim removed 3 bases at V and 5 bases at J, leaving 9 bases unmatched. This CDR3 has 15 residues.

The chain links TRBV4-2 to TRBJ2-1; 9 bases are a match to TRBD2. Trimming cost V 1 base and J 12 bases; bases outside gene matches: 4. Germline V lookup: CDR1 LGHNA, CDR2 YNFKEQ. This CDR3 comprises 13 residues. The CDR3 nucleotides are TGTGCCAGCAGCCAAGGTAGCGGGGGTTGGCAGTTCTTC. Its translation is CASSQGSGGWQFF.

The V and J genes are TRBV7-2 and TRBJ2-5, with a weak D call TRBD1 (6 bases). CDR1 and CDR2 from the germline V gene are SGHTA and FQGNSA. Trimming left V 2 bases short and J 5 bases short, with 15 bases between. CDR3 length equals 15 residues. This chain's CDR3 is CASSLSGRGEETQYF. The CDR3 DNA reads TGTGCCAGCAGCTTATCGGGCAGGGGAGAGGAGACCCAGTACTTC.

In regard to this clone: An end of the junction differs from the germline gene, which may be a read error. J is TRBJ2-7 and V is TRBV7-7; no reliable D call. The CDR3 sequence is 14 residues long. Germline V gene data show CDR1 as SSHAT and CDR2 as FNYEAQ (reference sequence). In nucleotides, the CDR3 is TGTGCTAGCAGCAAAGAGGAGCTCTCCTACGAGCAGTACTTC. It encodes CASSKEELSYEQYF.

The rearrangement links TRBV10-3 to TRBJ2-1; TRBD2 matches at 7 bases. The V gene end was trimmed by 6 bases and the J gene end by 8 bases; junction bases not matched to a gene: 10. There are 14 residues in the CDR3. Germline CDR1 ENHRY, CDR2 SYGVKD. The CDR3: CAIRTEGEGYEQFF. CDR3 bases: TGTGCCATCAGGACCGAAGGGGAGGGGTATGAGCAGTTCTTC.

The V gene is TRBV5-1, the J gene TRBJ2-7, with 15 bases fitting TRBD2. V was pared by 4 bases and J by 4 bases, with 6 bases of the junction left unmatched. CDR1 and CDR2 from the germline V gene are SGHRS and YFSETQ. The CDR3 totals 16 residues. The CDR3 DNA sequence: TGCGCCAGCAGCCCCGGACTAGCGGGGGGGCTGTACGAGCAGTACTTC. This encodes CASSPGLAGGLYEQYF.

Here the CDR3 reads CSVLQTGETQYF. The CDR3 DNA reads as TGCAGCGTTCTCCAGACGGGAGAGACCCAGTACTTC. The genes are TRBV29-1 and TRBJ2-5; unclear D gene. The CDR3 totals 12 residues. V lost 5 bases and J lost 4, with 11 bases in between. Germline-derived CDR1 and CDR2 are SQVTM and ANQGSEA.

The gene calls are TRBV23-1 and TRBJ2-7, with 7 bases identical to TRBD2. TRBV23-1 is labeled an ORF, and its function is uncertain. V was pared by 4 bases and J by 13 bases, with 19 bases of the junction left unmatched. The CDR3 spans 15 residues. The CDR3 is CASSLSGGTTPRGYF. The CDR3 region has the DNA TGCGCCAGCAGTCTTAGTGGAGGGACTACACCACGCGGATACTTC.

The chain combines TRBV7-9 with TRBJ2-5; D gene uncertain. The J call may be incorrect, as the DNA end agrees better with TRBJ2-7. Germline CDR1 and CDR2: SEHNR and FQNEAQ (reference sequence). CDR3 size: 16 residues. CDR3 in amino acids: CASSLAPPVSSYEQYF. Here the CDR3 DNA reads TGTGCCAGCAGCTTAGCGCCTCCAGTTAGCTCCTACGAGCAGTACTTC.

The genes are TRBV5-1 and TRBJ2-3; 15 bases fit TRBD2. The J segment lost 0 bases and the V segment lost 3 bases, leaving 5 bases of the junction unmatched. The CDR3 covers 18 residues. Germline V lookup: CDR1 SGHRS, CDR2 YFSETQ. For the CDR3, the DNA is TGCGCCAGCAGCTCCCCGGGACTAGCGGGGGGAAGCACAGATACGCAGTATTTT. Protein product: CASSSPGLAGGSTDTQYF.

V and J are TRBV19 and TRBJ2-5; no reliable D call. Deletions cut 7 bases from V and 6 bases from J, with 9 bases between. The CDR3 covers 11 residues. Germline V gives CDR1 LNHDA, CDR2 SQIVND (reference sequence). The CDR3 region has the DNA TGTGCCAGTAACTCAGGAAAGACCCAGTACTTC. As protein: CASNSGKTQYF.

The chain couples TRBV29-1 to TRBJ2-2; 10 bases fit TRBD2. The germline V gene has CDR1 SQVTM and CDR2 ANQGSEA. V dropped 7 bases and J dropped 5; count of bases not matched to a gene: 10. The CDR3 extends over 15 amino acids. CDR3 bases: TGCAGCGCCAAAGCGGGAGGGGTTCATACCGGGGAGCTGTTTTTT. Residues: CSAKAGGVHTGELFF.